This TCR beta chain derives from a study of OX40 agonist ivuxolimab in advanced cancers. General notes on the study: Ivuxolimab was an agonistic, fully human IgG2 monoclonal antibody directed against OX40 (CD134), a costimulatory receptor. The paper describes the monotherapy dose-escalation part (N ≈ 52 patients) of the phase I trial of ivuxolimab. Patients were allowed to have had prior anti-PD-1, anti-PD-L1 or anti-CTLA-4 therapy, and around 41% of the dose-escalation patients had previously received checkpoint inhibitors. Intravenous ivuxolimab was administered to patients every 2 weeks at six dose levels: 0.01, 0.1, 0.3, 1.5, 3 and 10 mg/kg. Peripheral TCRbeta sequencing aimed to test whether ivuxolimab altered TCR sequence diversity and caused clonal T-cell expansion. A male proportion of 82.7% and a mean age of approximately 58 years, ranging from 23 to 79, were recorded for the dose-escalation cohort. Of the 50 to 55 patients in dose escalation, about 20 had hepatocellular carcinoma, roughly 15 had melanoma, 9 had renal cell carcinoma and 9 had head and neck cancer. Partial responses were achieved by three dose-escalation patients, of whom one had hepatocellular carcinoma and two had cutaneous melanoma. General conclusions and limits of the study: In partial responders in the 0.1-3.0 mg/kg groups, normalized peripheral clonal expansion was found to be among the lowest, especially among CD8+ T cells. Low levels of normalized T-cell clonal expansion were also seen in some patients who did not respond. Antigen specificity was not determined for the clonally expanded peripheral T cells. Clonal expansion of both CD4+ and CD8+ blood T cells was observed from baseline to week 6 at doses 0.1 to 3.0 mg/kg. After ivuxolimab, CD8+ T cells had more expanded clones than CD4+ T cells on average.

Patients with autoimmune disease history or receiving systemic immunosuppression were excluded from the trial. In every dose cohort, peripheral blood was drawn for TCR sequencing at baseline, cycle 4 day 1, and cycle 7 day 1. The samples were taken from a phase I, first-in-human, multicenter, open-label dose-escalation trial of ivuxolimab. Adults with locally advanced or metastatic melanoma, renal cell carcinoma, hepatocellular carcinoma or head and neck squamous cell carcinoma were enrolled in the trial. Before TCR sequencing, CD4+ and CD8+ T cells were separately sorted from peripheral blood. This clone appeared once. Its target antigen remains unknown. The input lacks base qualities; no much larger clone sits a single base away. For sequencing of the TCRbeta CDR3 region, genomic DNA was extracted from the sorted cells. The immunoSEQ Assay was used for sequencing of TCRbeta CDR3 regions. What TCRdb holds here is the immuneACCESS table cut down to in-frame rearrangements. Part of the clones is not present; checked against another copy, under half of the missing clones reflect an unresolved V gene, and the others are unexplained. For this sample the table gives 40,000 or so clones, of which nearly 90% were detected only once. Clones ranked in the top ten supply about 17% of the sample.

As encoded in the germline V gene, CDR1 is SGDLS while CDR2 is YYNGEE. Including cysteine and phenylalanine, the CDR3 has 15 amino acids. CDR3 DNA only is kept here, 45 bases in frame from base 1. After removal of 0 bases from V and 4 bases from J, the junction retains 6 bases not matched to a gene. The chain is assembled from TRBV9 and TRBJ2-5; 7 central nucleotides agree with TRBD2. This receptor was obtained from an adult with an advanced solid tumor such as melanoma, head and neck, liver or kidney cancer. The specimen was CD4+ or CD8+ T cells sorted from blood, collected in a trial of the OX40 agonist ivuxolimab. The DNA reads TGTGCCAGCAGCGTAGGAGCGGGGACGGTAGAGACCCAGTACTTC. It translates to CASSVGAGTVETQYF.